Listed below are T cell receptor beta chains from one sample, sequenced in a study of OX40 agonist ivuxolimab in advanced cancers. Measured with immunoSEQ multiplex PCR; TCRdb has only the in-frame clones, and not every one. This table has about 35,000 clones, over 75% appearing once. Sequenced here: CD4+ or CD8+ T cells sorted from blood, sampled in a trial of the OX40 agonist ivuxolimab. These receptors all come from an adult with an advanced solid tumor such as melanoma, head and neck, liver or kidney cancer. Both conserved end residues are part of each CDR3. Each record gives: D gene, J gene, V gene, clone size, CDR3 DNA, CDR3 protein. D genes are given only for firm matches. The size entry is marked missing in some rows and otherwise reads once, few, many or a size class.

NA | TRBJ2-7 | TRBV7-8 | once | TGTGCCAGCAGCCCACTTGGTGTTAGGGTCTCCTACGAGCAGTACTTC | CASSPLGVRVSYEQYF
NA | TRBJ1-4 | TRBV7-9 | NA | TGTGCCAGCAGCGCAACAGCCCCGCGGGGTGAAAAACTGTTTTTT | CASSATAPRGEKLFF
TRBD2 | TRBJ2-3 | TRBV10-3 | NA | TGTGCCATCGTCTACCGACAGATTAGCGGGTCGGCCCCAGATACGCAGTATTTT | CAIVYRQISGSAPDTQYF
NA | TRBJ1-5 | TRBV4-2 | NA | TGTGCCAGCAGCCAATTCCAGGGAGGGCAGCCCCAGCATTTT | CASSQFQGGQPQHF
NA | TRBJ2-4 | TRBV5-6 | many | TGTGCCAGCAGCTTAGTACTAGCCAAAAACATTCAGTACTTC | CASSLVLAKNIQYF
NA | TRBJ1-1 | TRBV5-1 | NA | TGCGCCAGCAGCCGCGGGCGGGAGAACACTGAAGCTTTCTTT | CASSRGRENTEAFF
NA | TRBJ2-6 | TRBV6-5 | few | TGTGCCAGCAGGGTGTTAGGTGGGGCCAACGTCCTGACTTTC | CASRVLGGANVLTF
TRBD1 | TRBJ1-4 | TRBV5-1 | NA | TGCGCCAGCAGCCTCCAGGGGGCGTCTAATGAAAAACTGTTTTTT | CASSLQGASNEKLFF
TRBD1 | TRBJ2-7 | TRBV5-4 | NA | TGTGCCAGCAGCTTTCGACAGGGTCGGACCTACGAGCAGTACTTC | CASSFRQGRTYEQYF
NA | TRBJ1-1 | TRBV15 | NA | TGTGCCACCAGCAGAGAAAAGGGACAGAACACTGAAGCTTTCTTT | CATSREKGQNTEAFF
NA | TRBJ2-3 | TRBV9 | NA | TGTGCCAGCAGCGCCAGGGGGGACAGCGGGGCAGATACGCAGTATTTT | CASSARGDSGADTQYF
NA | TRBJ1-5 | TRBV4-1 | NA | TGCGCCAGCAGCCATCCAGGGTATAGCAATCAGCCCCAGCATTTT | CASSHPGYSNQPQHF
NA | TRBJ2-3 | TRBV9 | NA | TGTGCCAGCAGCGTAGATGGGGTAACAGATACGCAGTATTTT | CASSVDGVTDTQYF
TRBD1 | TRBJ1-1 | TRBV6-1 | NA | TGTGCCAGCAGCGGGACAGGGGGCCGGAACACTGAAGCTTTCTTT | CASSGTGGRNTEAFF
NA | TRBJ2-1 | TRBV6-5 | NA | TGTGCCAGCAGTTACGGGGGATATGAGCAGTTCTTC | CASSYGGYEQFF
TRBD1 | TRBJ2-2 | TRBV10-3 | NA | TGTGCCATCAGCTTACAGGGGGTAGGCGGGGAGCTGTTTTTT | CAISLQGVGGELFF
NA | TRBJ1-2 | TRBV1 | many | TGCACCAGCAGCCCGAGAAGCTCTCCTCTATCCTATGGCTACACCTTC | CTSSPRSSPLSYGYTF
NA | TRBJ2-3 | TRBV10-3 | few | TGTGCCACTCAGCGGCCGACAGATACGCAGTATTTT | CATQRPTDTQYF
NA | TRBJ2-3 | TRBV28 | NA | TGTGCCAGCATCTCTCGAAACACAGATACGCAGTATTTT | CASISRNTDTQYF
NA | TRBJ1-5 | TRBV6-5 | few | TGTGCCAGCAGTCCCCTGACAGATAGCAATCAGCCCCAGCATTTT | CASSPLTDSNQPQHF
NA | TRBJ2-2 | TRBV9 | NA | TGTGCCAGCAGCGGCGGACTGTCTTATGGCACCGGGGAGCTGTTTTTT | CASSGGLSYGTGELFF
NA | TRBJ2-5 | TRBV4-2 | NA | TGTGCCAGCAGCCAAGCGGCGGGCATCAGGGAGACCCAGTACTTC | CASSQAAGIRETQYF
NA | TRBJ2-1 | TRBV6-4 | NA | TGTGCCAGCAGCGAAAGGGAGACCAATGAGCAGTTCTTC | CASSERETNEQFF
NA | TRBJ1-5 | TRBV5-1 | once | TGCGCCAGCAGCCCCGGTAGGTTTAGCAATCAGCCCCAGCATTTT | CASSPGRFSNQPQHF
TRBD1 | TRBJ1-1 | TRBV6-6 | NA | TGTGCTGGAAAAACAGGGGCGAACACTGAAGCTTTCTTT | CAGKTGANTEAFF
TRBD1 | TRBJ2-2 | TRBV11-2 | NA | TGTGCCAGCAGCTTCCCCGGGACAGGGGTGGCCGGGGAGCTGTTTTTT | CASSFPGTGVAGELFF
TRBD1 | TRBJ1-5 | TRBV19 | NA | TGTGCCAGTAGTATAGGGGACAGGGACTATCGCAATCAGCCCCAGCATTTT | CASSIGDRDYRNQPQHF
NA | TRBJ1-6 | TRBV2 | few | TGTGCCAGTACACAGACCTATAATTCACCCCTCCACTTT | CASTQTYNSPLHF
TRBD1 | TRBJ1-4 | TRBV12-5 | few | TGTGCTAGTGGAGAGGGACAGGGGCGTGAAAAACTGTTTTTT | CASGEGQGREKLFF
NA | TRBJ2-6 | TRBV7-9 | once | TGTGCCAGCAGCTTAGACGGTTCTGGGGCCAACGTCCTGACTTTC | CASSLDGSGANVLTF
NA | TRBJ1-1 | TRBV2 | NA | TGTGCCAGCAGGAGGTCAGGGTCCGATTTCTTT | CASRRSGSDFF
TRBD2 | TRBJ2-3 | TRBV7-9 | NA | TGTGCCAGCAGCGACAGAGGACTAGCGGGGGGGCCGCGCACGCAGTATTTT | CASSDRGLAGGPRTQYF